A single sample is the source of the 23 T cell receptor beta chains below, sequenced in a study of blood T cell repertoires in COVID-19. Using immunoSEQ multiplex PCR, the repertoire was profiled, and TCRdb retains in-frame clones only, with some absent. The repertoire holds under 75,000 clones, with 80% to 85% as singletons. The sample consisted of peripheral blood. The receptors come from a man between 60 and 70 years old with COVID-19, enrolled during active disease.

The rearrangement links TRBV7-9 to TRBJ1-2; tentatively, D is TRBD1 (5 bases). From germline, CDR1 is SEHNR and CDR2 FQNEAQ (reference sequence). V lost 5 bases, J lost 2 bases, and 12 bases lay in between. The CDR3 runs 14 residues. For the CDR3, the DNA is TGTGCCAGCAGCCCGCTAACAGGAAACTATGGCTACACCTTC. Residues: CASSPLTGNYGYTF.

The chain has TRBV7-3 and TRBJ2-5, with D unresolved. The V gene lost 1 base and the J gene lost 1 base, with 4 bases spanning the gap. The CDR3 consists of 13 residues. Germline V lookup: CDR1 SGHTA, CDR2 FQGTGA. This chain's CDR3 is CASSLNSQETQYF. DNA for the CDR3: TGTGCCAGCAGCTTAAACAGCCAAGAGACCCAGTACTTC.

V and J are TRBV28 and TRBJ2-3; TRBD1 is a possible D gene (5 bases). The V gene lost 0 bases and the J gene lost 4 bases, with 8 bases spanning the gap. The CDR3 is made up of 14 amino acids. CDR1 and CDR2 from the germline V gene are MDHEN and SYDVKM. CDR3 bases: TGTGCCAGCAGTTTATGGAAGGGGTCAGATACGCAGTATTTT. It yields the protein CASSLWKGSDTQYF.

The V gene is TRBV7-2, the J gene TRBJ2-5; 10 nucleotides match TRBD2. The CDR3 spans 15 residues. V gave up 3 bases and J gave up 2 bases; unmatched junction bases: 3. Germline CDR1 and CDR2: SGHTA and FQGNSA. This chain's CDR3 is CASSFQAGGQETQYF. The CDR3, as DNA: TGTGCCAGCAGCTTCCAAGCGGGAGGGCAAGAGACCCAGTACTTC.

The chain employs TRBV5-5 and TRBJ1-2; 7 nucleotides line up with TRBD1. The CDR3 loop spans 14 amino acids. The junction had 9 bases not matched to a gene; V was cut back by 4 bases and J by 6 bases. The germline V gene encodes CDR1 SGHKS and CDR2 YYEKEE (reference sequence). The CDR3 reads CASSLRTGSDGYTF. CDR3 in DNA: TGTGCCAGCAGCCTCAGGACAGGTTCGGATGGCTACACCTTC.

This clone was detected ten times or more. The chain has TRBV7-9 and TRBJ1-5, with 9 bases matching TRBD1. J lost 4 bases, V lost 5 bases, and 3 bases had no gene match. The CDR3 sequence is 14 residues long. Per the germline V gene, CDR1 is SEHNR and CDR2 is FQNEAQ (reference sequence). The DNA for the CDR3 is TGTGCCAGCAGCCCCGGGACAGGGAATCAGCCCCAGCATTTT. Protein sequence: CASSPGTGNQPQHF.

This clone has a handful of counts. The V and J genes are TRBV7-9 and TRBJ1-1; D gene unclear. Deletions cut 1 base from V and 0 bases from J, with 9 bases between. The germline gives CDR1 SEHNR, CDR2 FQNEAQ (reference sequence). The CDR3 has 15 residues. The CDR3 loop reads CASSLGEVLNTEAFF. CDR3 bases: TGTGCCAGCAGCTTAGGAGAAGTCCTGAACACTGAAGCTTTCTTT.

The J gene is TRBJ1-1, the V gene TRBV20-1; TRBD1 matches 8 bases. In germline, CDR1 is DFQATT, CDR2 SNEGSKA (reference sequence). The trim removed 3 bases at V and 6 bases at J, leaving 6 bases unmatched. The CDR3 has 13 residues. The DNA of the CDR3 is TGCAGTGCTAGTTCAGGGGGCAGGGCTGAAGCTTTCTTT. Encoded protein: CSASSGGRAEAFF.

This clone was detected a few times. This sequence joins TRBV5-5 and TRBJ1-1; D call uncertain. With 6 bases removed from V and 3 bases from J, the gap between germline ends came to 15 bases. The germline V gene has CDR1 SGHKS and CDR2 YYEKEE (reference sequence). CDR3 size: 14 residues. The CDR3 region has the DNA TGTGCCAGCATCATTACCGTCGGTTACACTGAAGCTTTCTTT. It translates to CASIITVGYTEAFF. Full variable domain (rest looked up from reference TRBV5-5 and TRBJ1-1): DAGVTQSPTHLIKTRGQQVTLRCSPISGHKSVSWYQQVLGQGPQFIFQYYEKEERGRGNFPDRFSARQFPNYSSELNVNALLLGDSALYLCASIITVGYTEAFFGQGTRLTVV.

CDR3 in DNA: TGTGCCAGCAGTTACTCACCTGACAGGGGGACCTACGAGCAGTACTTC. This encodes CASSYSPDRGTYEQYF. The chain couples TRBV6-5 to TRBJ2-7; 9 bases line up with TRBD1. Germline V gene lookup returns CDR1 MNHEY and CDR2 SVGAGI. V lost 0 bases, J lost 2 bases, and 5 bases stayed unmatched. This CDR3 comprises 16 residues.

The J gene is TRBJ1-1, the V gene TRBV18; 7 bases map to TRBD1. Germline lookup yields CDR1 KGHSH and CDR2 LQKENI. The CDR3 is 14 amino acids. Germline trimming cut 6 bases from V and 0 bases from J; bases unmatched to any gene: 4. DNA for the CDR3: TGTGCCAGCTCTCTCGGGACAGTGAACACTGAAGCTTTCTTT. Its protein product is CASSLGTVNTEAFF.

This clone appeared once. The chain combines TRBV18 with TRBJ1-5; TRBD1 agrees at 7 bases. The germline V gene encodes CDR1 KGHSH and CDR2 LQKENI. After removal of 0 bases from V and 0 bases from J, the junction contained 11 bases not matched to a gene. The CDR3 consists of 19 residues. The CDR3 loop reads CASSPPFFRGNYSNQPQHF. The CDR3 DNA follows: TGTGCCAGCTCACCACCGTTTTTCAGGGGGAATTATAGCAATCAGCCCCAGCATTTT.

The chain has TRBV28 and TRBJ1-2; D uncertain. V was pared by 6 bases and J by 5 bases, with 19 bases between. Germline CDR1 and CDR2: MDHEN and SYDVKM. This CDR3 spans 15 amino acids. DNA of the CDR3: TGTGCCAGCAGCCCCTCTGTGGATACAGTGTATGGCTACACCTTC. This codes for CASSPSVDTVYGYTF.

The gene calls are TRBV7-6 and TRBJ2-2; no definite D call. V was shortened by 1 base and J by 6 bases, with 6 bases between the two germline ends. CDR3 length: 13 amino acids. Germline-derived CDR1 and CDR2 are SGHVS and FNYEAQ. The CDR3 reads CASSLDGSGELFF. Here the CDR3 DNA reads TGTGCCAGCAGCTTAGACGGGTCCGGGGAGCTGTTTTTT.

V is TRBV2 and J is TRBJ2-3; tentative D call: TRBD1 (6 bases). The V and J ends lost 10 bases and 0 bases respectively, with 14 bases between them. CDR1 and CDR2 (germline): SNHLY, FYNNEI. The CDR3 is 14 residues long. In DNA form, the CDR3 reads TGTGCCAAGGGGTGGGGGCAGAGCACAGATACGCAGTATTTT. Its protein product is CAKGWGQSTDTQYF.

The rearrangement links TRBV5-1 to TRBJ1-5; a possible D gene is TRBD1 (5 bases). CDR3 length: 14 amino acids. V was trimmed by 0 bases and J by 6 bases, leaving 10 bases between them. Germline V gene sequence: CDR1 SGHRS, CDR2 YFSETQ. CDR3 sequence (DNA): TGCGCCAGCAGCTTGGACGGGGGACGTCAGCCCCAGCATTTT. This gives the protein CASSLDGGRQPQHF. Based on the CDR3 plus reference TRBV5-1 and TRBJ1-5, the full variable domain is KAGVTQTPRYLIKTRGQQVTLSCSPISGHRSVSWYQQTPGQGLQFLFEYFSETQRNKGNFPGRFSGRQFSNSRSEMNVSTLELGDSALYLCASSLDGGRQPQHFGDGTRLSIL.

For the CDR3, the DNA is TGTGCCAGCAGCTCACCAGCTCACAGAAACAATGAGCAGTTCTTC. It specifies CASSSPAHRNNEQFF. The rearrangement links TRBV11-3 to TRBJ2-1; D unresolved. Germline CDR1 SGHNT, CDR2 YENEEA. This CDR3 has 15 amino acids. Trimming shortened V by 4 bases and J by 5 bases, and 15 bases separated the two germline ends.

This clone was found a few times. The chain couples TRBV11-2 to TRBJ2-2; D might be TRBD2 (6 bases). This CDR3 comprises 17 residues. Per the germline V gene, CDR1 is SGHAT and CDR2 is FQNNGV. V was shortened by 5 bases and J by 1 base, with 17 bases between the two germline ends. The CDR3: CASSLRRTTLNTGELFF. The CDR3 DNA reads as TGTGCCAGCAGCCTCCGTCGGACTACCTTGAACACCGGGGAGCTGTTTTTT.

This chain links TRBV24-1 with TRBJ2-1; 10 positions agree with TRBD2. Germline CDR1 and CDR2: KGHDR and SFDVKD. CDR3 length: 13 amino acids. The V gene end was trimmed by 3 bases and the J gene end by 15 bases; junction bases not matched to a gene: 7. The CDR3 DNA reads as TGTGCCACCAGTGATGCCAGCGGGGGGGCTCCGTTCTTC. This translates into CATSDASGGAPFF.

The J gene is TRBJ2-7, the V gene TRBV6-6, with D possibly matching TRBD2 (6 bases). The V gene's germline CDR1 is MNHNY and CDR2 SVGAGI (reference sequence). Trimming removed 4 bases at V and 6 bases at J, with 10 bases between. This CDR3 contains 12 residues. The CDR3 is CASSSEGREQYF. CDR3 in DNA: TGTGCCAGCAGTTCGGAGGGACGCGAGCAGTACTTC.

This clone was detected once. The chain couples TRBV5-6 to TRBJ1-1, with D possibly matching TRBD1 (6 bases). Trimming pared 1 base from V and 5 bases from J, leaving 12 bases between. Germline V lookup: CDR1 SGHDT, CDR2 YYEEEE. This CDR3 is 14 amino acids long. The CDR3 here is CASSLRQVYTEAFF. The DNA of the CDR3 is TGTGCCAGCAGCTTGCGACAGGTTTATACTGAAGCTTTCTTT. Variable domain in full (rest from reference TRBV5-6 and TRBJ1-1): DAGVTQSPTHLIKTRGQQVTLRCSPKSGHDTVSWYQQALGQGPQFIFQYYEEEERQRGNFPDRFSGHQFPNYSSELNVNALLLGDSALYLCASSLRQVYTEAFFGQGTRLTVV.

The chain joins TRBV5-1 to TRBJ2-4, with 8 bases lining up with TRBD1. There are 15 residues in the CDR3. V gave up 8 bases and J gave up 2 bases; unmatched junction bases: 9. Germline V gene lookup returns CDR1 SGHRS and CDR2 YFSETQ. The CDR3: CASSSGGSTKNIQYF. In nucleotides, the CDR3 is TGCGCCAGTTCCTCAGGGGGCTCAACCAAAAACATTCAGTACTTC.

This chain connects TRBV5-4 to TRBJ2-3, with D possibly TRBD2 on 9 matching bases. V lost 3 bases, J lost 6 bases, and 20 bases lay in between. This CDR3 is 16 amino acids long. Germline assignment: CDR1 SGHNT and CDR2 YYREEE (reference sequence). DNA for the CDR3: TGTGCCAGCAGCTCCCAGGGGGCGGGAGGGCTGGATACGCAGTATTTT. Translating it yields CASSSQGAGGLDTQYF.